This T cell receptor (beta chain) was sequenced during a study of tumour-infiltrating T cells in Burkitt lymphoma. Turning to the study itself: Repertoire clonality predicted overall and progression-free survival.

TCRdb keeps only in-frame clones here, not all; method: immunoSEQ multiplex PCR. The sample yields roughly 5,100 clones, around 17% seen once. The germline CDR1 and CDR2 sequences are SNHLY and FYNNEI. Trimming took 8 bases from V and 4 from J; bases not matched to a gene: 6. This CDR3 has 13 amino acids. Sequencing was performed on tumor tissue. V and J are TRBV2 and TRBJ2-7; TRBD2 agrees at 9 bases. This clonotype was sampled from a human donor with diffuse large B-cell lymphoma. Written as DNA, the CDR3 is TGTGCCAGCGCCGGGGCGGGAGGGTACGAGCAGTACTTC. Protein: CASAGAGGYEQYF.